A single sample is the source of the 19 T cell receptor beta chains below, sequenced in a study of beta chain features in type 1 diabetes. TCRB transcripts that were expressed got sequenced, as all of the isolated RNA had been reverse transcribed. TCRdb keeps only in-frame clones here, not all; method: immunoSEQ multiplex PCR. In the table there are roughly 400,000 clones, approximately 14% of which are singletons. Source material: naive CD4+ T cells from blood. The source is a man aged 25 to 40 in good health.

The chain has TRBV9 and TRBJ1-1; a weak D match, TRBD1 (5 bases). Deletions cut 0 bases from V and 6 bases from J, with 27 bases between. The CDR3 loop spans 19 amino acids. Germline V lookup: CDR1 SGDLS, CDR2 YYNGEE. The CDR3 DNA reads as TGTGCCAGCAGCGTAGGGCATTGGGGCAGGAGAAAAAGGGGCGCTGAAGCTTTCTTT. As protein: CASSVGHWGRRKRGAEAFF. Complete variable domain (other parts from reference TRBV9 and TRBJ1-1): DSGVTQTPKHLITATGQRVTLRCSPRSGDLSVYWYQQSLDQGLQFLIQYYNGEERAKGNILERFSAQQFPDLHSELNLSSLELGDSALYFCASSVGHWGRRKRGAEAFFGQGTRLTVV.

The rearrangement uses TRBV5-1 and TRBJ1-2; 9 nucleotides agree with TRBD1. The germline V gene encodes CDR1 SGHRS and CDR2 YFSETQ. Germline trimming cut 3 bases from V and 3 bases from J; bases unmatched to any gene: 0. The CDR3 loop spans 13 amino acids. In nucleotides, the CDR3 is TGCGCCAGCAGCTGGACAGGGGACTATGGCTACACCTTC. Its protein is CASSWTGDYGYTF.

The chain combines TRBV15 with TRBJ1-2; a possible D gene is TRBD1 (5 bases). Germline V gene data show CDR1 as LNHNV and CDR2 as YYDKDF (reference sequence). The CDR3 is 14 residues long. Between the trimmed V and J ends, which lost 1 base and 3 bases, there was a span of 9 bases. The CDR3 bases are TGTGCCACCAGCAGAGGTGGGGGTGACTATGGCTACACCTTC. Protein: CATSRGGGDYGYTF.

This clone was detected only once. The chain links TRBV29-1 to TRBJ1-1, with TRBD1 identical over 7 bases. In germline, CDR1 is SQVTM, CDR2 ANQGSEA. V shed 5 bases and J 8 bases; nucleotides not matched to a gene: 8. The CDR3 covers 12 residues. The CDR3 nucleotides are TGCAGCGTTTCCAGGAAGGGGGCAGAAGCTTTCTTT. This encodes CSVSRKGAEAFF. Together with reference TRBV29-1 and TRBJ1-1, the CDR3 gives the full variable domain: SAVISQKPSRDICQRGTSLTIQCQVDSQVTMMFWYRQQPGQSLTLIATANQGSEATYESGFVIDKFPISRPNLTFSTLTVSNMSPEDSSIYLCSVSRKGAEAFFGQGTRLTVV.

This clone has only a few counts. The chain is built from TRBV2 and TRBJ2-3, with D tentatively TRBD1 or TRBD2 (5 bases each). Germline values: CDR1 SNHLY, CDR2 FYNNEI. Trimming shortened V by 6 bases and J by 6 bases, and 13 bases separated the two germline ends. The CDR3 has 13 amino acids. CDR3 in DNA: TGTGCCAGCAGGGGGGACGGCAGCGATACGCAGTATTTT. It translates to CASRGDGSDTQYF.

This clone was detected a few times. This chain connects TRBV11-2 to TRBJ2-3; no clear D gene. CDR1 SGHAT and CDR2 FQNNGV come from the germline V gene. CDR3 size: 16 residues. V lost 2 bases and J 2 bases, leaving 14 bases between the germline ends. The CDR3 loop is CASSLLIGSYTDTQYF. CDR3 nucleotides: TGTGCCAGCAGCTTACTTATCGGAAGTTACACAGATACGCAGTATTTT.

The gene calls are TRBV25-1 and TRBJ1-4; D call uncertain. The CDR3 contains 15 residues. Trimming stripped 2 bases from V and 8 bases from J, with 15 bases between. Germline values: CDR1 MGHDK, CDR2 SYGVNS. For the CDR3, the DNA is TGTGCCAGCAGTGAACCGAGAGGTACGTCGGAAAAACTGTTTTTT. This sequence encodes CASSEPRGTSEKLFF.

This clone occurred once. This chain links TRBV9 with TRBJ2-5; D may correspond to TRBD1 or TRBD2 (6 bases each). The V gene lost 0 bases and the J gene lost 5 bases, with 8 bases spanning the gap. The CDR3 has 13 amino acids. In germline, CDR1 is SGDLS, CDR2 YYNGEE. Here the CDR3 DNA reads TGTGCCAGCAGCGTAGAGGGGGGTGAGACCCAGTACTTC. Translating gives CASSVEGGETQYF.

This clone showed up just a few times. The chain couples TRBV5-4 to TRBJ2-3; perhaps TRBD1 as D (5 bases). Trimming removed 1 base from V and 4 bases from J, with 7 bases in between. Germline-derived CDR1 and CDR2 are SGHNT and YYREEE (reference sequence). The CDR3 consists of 13 residues. The CDR3 DNA sequence: TGTGCCAGCAGCTTGCCGACAGCAGATACGCAGTATTTT. Encoded protein: CASSLPTADTQYF.

The rearrangement uses TRBV12-5 and TRBJ1-1, with D uncertain. The germline CDR1 and CDR2 sequences are LGHNT and FRNRAP. The V gene lost 1 base and the J gene lost 0 bases, with 12 bases spanning the gap. The CDR3 has 16 residues. The CDR3, as DNA: TGTGCTAGTGGTTTGGGACCCAGCCCTGTGAACACTGAAGCTTTCTTT. Amino acid sequence: CASGLGPSPVNTEAFF.

The rearrangement uses TRBV12-5 and TRBJ2-4, with no clear D. The CDR3 loop spans 12 amino acids. With 1 base removed from V and 6 bases from J, the gap between germline ends came to 4 bases. Germline V gene sequence: CDR1 LGHNT, CDR2 FRNRAP. The CDR3 spells CASGLETNIQYF. CDR3 coding DNA: TGTGCTAGTGGTTTGGAGACAAACATTCAGTACTTC.

This clone was counted between two and nine times. The V and J genes are TRBV5-1 and TRBJ1-1, with no clear D. The V end was cut by 3 bases, the J end by 1 base, with 10 bases between. The germline CDR1 and CDR2 sequences are SGHRS and YFSETQ. The CDR3 has 14 residues. In DNA, the CDR3 is TGCGCCAGCAGCTCTTTTACAGAGAACACTGAAGCTTTCTTT. Translation: CASSSFTENTEAFF.

This chain joins TRBV7-9 and TRBJ2-3, with TRBD2 identical over 12 bases. V lost 4 bases and J lost 2; bases outside the gene matches: 1. This CDR3 contains 15 residues. Germline loops: CDR1 SEHNR, CDR2 FQNEAQ (reference sequence). CDR3 coding DNA: TGTGCCAGCAGCTCTAGCGGGGGGGACACAGATACGCAGTATTTT. It codes for CASSSSGGDTDTQYF.

The chain employs TRBV30 and TRBJ2-3, with 8 bases matching TRBD2. CDR1 is GTSNPN and CDR2 is SVGIG in the germline V gene (reference sequence). V was clipped by 0 bases and J by 2 bases; unmatched bases: 7. The CDR3 extends over 16 amino acids. CDR3 sequence: CAWSVRLATSTDTQYF. CDR3 nucleotides: TGTGCCTGGAGTGTAAGACTAGCGACTTCCACAGATACGCAGTATTTT.

V gene TRBV6-5 combines with J gene TRBJ2-1; TRBD2 aligns across 11 bases. V was pared by 2 bases and J by 9 bases, with 6 bases of the junction left unmatched. The CDR3 is made up of 15 amino acids. CDR1 MNHEY and CDR2 SVGAGI come from the germline V gene. The CDR3 DNA follows: TGTGCCAGCAGTTACGTACTAGCGGGAGAAATTGAGCAGTTCTTC. Protein product: CASSYVLAGEIEQFF.

This clone was seen a few times. The chain employs TRBV18 and TRBJ1-1; 8 nucleotides align to TRBD1. Losses at the gene ends were 3 bases for V and 3 bases for J; bases not matched to a gene: 6. CDR3 length: 15 residues. Germline-derived CDR1 and CDR2 are KGHSH and LQKENI. CDR3 DNA: TGTGCCAGCTCACCTCTAGCAGGGGGCTACACTGAAGCTTTCTTT. Encoded protein: CASSPLAGGYTEAFF.

This clone was observed a handful of times. V and J are TRBV6-5 and TRBJ2-7; perhaps TRBD1 as D (6 bases). The V end was cut by 7 bases, the J end by 2 bases, with 12 bases between. The CDR3 is made up of 13 amino acids. Germline V CDR1 and CDR2: MNHEY, SVGAGI. The CDR3: CASTNGQPYEQYF. DNA for the CDR3: TGTGCCAGCACCAACGGACAGCCCTACGAGCAGTACTTC.

This clone was recorded a few times. The chain's CDR3 is CASSGISGKIEQYV. The DNA of the CDR3 is TGTGCCAGCAGTGGCATAAGCGGGAAAATCGAGCAGTACGTC. The chain employs TRBV2 and TRBJ2-7; 7 bases are shared with TRBD2. The CDR3 consists of 14 residues. Germline-derived CDR1 and CDR2 are SNHLY and FYNNEI. Trimming removed 4 bases from V and 6 bases from J; junction bases left unmatched: 9.

There are a few counts of this clone. The chain combines TRBV15 with TRBJ2-7; 9 bases fit TRBD1. CDR1 and CDR2 (germline): LNHNV, YYDKDF (reference sequence). The CDR3 sequence is 14 residues long. Losses at the gene ends were 1 base for V and 7 bases for J; bases not matched to a gene: 5. The CDR3 DNA reads TGTGCCACCAGCAGAGGGACAGGGGTATGGGAGCAGTACTTC. Translating gives CATSRGTGVWEQYF.